Only one count was recorded for the clone carrying this T cell receptor beta chain. The antigen is not known. CDR1 and CDR2 from the germline V gene are SGHVS and FNYEAQ. Trimming took 0 bases from V and 4 from J, leaving 13 bases between them. The CDR3 contains 16 residues. It was with 60 Vbeta and 13 Jbeta primers that the PCR ran. Assay: immunoSEQ multiplex PCR; the TCRdb copy retains only in-frame clones and omits some. The table lists around 270,000 clones, about four fifths of them singletons. This specimen belongs to a study of cytomegalovirus exposure and HLA in healthy donors. Study findings and constraints: CMV antigen specificity of a few CMV-associated chains was confirmed in vitro. TCR beta chains numbering more than 150 were designated cytomegalovirus-associated. Across donors, presence/absence analyses took sequencing depth to be roughly uniform. TCR beta chains associated with HLA were, in a later analysis, more clonally expanded than equally common others.

The specimen was PBMCs. The source of this sequence is a girl aged 2-9 years in good health and CMV-seronegative. The chain couples TRBV7-6 to TRBJ2-1; D might be TRBD1 (6 bases). CDR3 protein: CASSLARARGYNEQFF. The CDR3 coding sequence is TGTGCCAGCAGCTTAGCTCGGGCTAGGGGGTACAATGAGCAGTTCTTC.